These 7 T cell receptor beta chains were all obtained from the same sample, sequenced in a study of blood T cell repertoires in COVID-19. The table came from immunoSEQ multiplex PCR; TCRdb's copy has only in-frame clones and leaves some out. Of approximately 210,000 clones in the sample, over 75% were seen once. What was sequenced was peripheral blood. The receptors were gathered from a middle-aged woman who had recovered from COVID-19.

CDR3 bases: TGCGCCAGCAGCCCAGGGACAGTTAACTATGGCTACACCTTC. It encodes CASSPGTVNYGYTF. The chain recombines TRBV5-1 with TRBJ1-2; 7 nucleotides align to TRBD1. The length of the CDR3 is 14 residues. Trimming cost V 4 bases and J 1 base; bases outside gene matches: 4. Germline assignment: CDR1 SGHRS and CDR2 YFSETQ.

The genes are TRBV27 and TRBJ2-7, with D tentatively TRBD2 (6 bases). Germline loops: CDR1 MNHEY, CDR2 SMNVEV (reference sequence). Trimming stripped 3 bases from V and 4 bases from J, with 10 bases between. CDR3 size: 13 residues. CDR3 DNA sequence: TGTGCCAGCAGTTTTAGACTAGGATACGAGCAGTACTTC. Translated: CASSFRLGYEQYF.

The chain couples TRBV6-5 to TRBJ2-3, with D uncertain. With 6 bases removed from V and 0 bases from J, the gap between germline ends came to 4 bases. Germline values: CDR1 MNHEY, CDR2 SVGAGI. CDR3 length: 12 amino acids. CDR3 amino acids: CASRSSTDTQYF. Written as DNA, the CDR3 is TGTGCCAGCAGGTCTAGCACAGATACGCAGTATTTT.

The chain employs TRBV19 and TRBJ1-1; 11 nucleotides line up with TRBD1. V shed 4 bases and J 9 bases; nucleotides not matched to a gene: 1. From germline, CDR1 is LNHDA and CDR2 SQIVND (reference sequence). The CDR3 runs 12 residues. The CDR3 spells CASSRDRGKAFF. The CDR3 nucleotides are TGTGCCAGTAGTAGGGACAGGGGGAAAGCTTTCTTT.

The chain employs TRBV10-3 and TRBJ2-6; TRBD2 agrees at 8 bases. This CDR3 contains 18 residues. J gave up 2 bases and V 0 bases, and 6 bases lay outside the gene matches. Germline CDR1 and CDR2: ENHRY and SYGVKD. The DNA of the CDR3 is TGTGCCATCAGTGAGTCAAGCGGGAGTCACCCTGGGGCCAACGTCCTGACTTTC. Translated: CAISESSGSHPGANVLTF.

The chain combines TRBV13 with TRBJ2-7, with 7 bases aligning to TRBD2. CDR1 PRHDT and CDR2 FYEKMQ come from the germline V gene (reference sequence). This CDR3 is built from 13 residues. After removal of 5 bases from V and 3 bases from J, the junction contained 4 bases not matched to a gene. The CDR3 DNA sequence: TGTGCCAGCAGCGGCACTAGCGACTACGAGCAGTACTTC. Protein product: CASSGTSDYEQYF.

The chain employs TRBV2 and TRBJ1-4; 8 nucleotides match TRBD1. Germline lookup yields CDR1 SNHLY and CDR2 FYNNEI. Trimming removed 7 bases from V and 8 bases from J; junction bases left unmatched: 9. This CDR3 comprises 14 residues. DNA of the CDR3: TGTGCCAGCACGGAGTCCCGGGACAGGGAAAAACTGTTTTTT. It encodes CASTESRDREKLFF.